This entry describes one T cell receptor beta chain. The source of the sample is a study of blood T cell repertoires in COVID-19. About the research overall: COVID-19 samples from acute and convalescent phases originated in the United States, Italy and Spain. Sample material is recorded as cDNA or gDNA derived from T cells, B-cell-depleted T cells, or PBMCs.

Only in-frame clones appear in the TCRdb table, and some are missing; sequencing was by immunoSEQ multiplex PCR. Seen here are 25,000 to 35,000 clones, 80% to 90% observed once, and the top ten hold 25% to 30%. The sequencing sample was made of peripheral blood. This clonotype was sampled from a man older than 75 with acute or convalescent COVID-19.

The CDR3 region has the DNA TGTGCCATCAGTTTACAGGGGGCCCAAGAGACCCAGTACTTC. This sequence encodes CAISLQGAQETQYF. This sequence joins TRBV10-3 and TRBJ2-5; 9 bases agree with TRBD1. The CDR3 has 14 amino acids. Germline V gene sequence: CDR1 ENHRY, CDR2 SYGVKD. Germline trimming cut 5 bases from V and 1 base from J; bases unmatched to any gene: 2.